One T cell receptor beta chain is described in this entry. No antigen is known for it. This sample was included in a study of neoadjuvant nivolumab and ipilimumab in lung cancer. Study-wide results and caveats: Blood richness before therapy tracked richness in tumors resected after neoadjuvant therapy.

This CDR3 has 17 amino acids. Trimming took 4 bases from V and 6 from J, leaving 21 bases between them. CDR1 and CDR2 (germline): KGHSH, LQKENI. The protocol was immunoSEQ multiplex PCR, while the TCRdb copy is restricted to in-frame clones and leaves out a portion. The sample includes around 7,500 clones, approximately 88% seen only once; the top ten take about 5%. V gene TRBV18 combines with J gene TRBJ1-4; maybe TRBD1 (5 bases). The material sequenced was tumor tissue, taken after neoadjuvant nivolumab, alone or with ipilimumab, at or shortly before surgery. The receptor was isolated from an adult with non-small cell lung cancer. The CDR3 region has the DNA TGTGCCAGCTCACTTCGAAGGGACGTTCTGGAGGATGAAAAACTGTTTTTT. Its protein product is CASSLRRDVLEDEKLFF.